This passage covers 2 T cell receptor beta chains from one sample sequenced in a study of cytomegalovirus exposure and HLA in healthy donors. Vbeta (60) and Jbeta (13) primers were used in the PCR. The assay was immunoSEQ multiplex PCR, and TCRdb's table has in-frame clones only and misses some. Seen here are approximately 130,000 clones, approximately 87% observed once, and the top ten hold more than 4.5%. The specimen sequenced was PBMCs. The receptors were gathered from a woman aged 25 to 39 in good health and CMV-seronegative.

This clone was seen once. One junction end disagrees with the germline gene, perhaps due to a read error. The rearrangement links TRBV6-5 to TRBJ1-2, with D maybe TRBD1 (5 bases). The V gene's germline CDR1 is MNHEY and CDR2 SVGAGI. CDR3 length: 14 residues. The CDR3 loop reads CASSYSRGNYGYPF. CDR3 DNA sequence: TGTGCCAGCAGTTACTCTCGGGGGAACTATGGCTACCCCTTC.

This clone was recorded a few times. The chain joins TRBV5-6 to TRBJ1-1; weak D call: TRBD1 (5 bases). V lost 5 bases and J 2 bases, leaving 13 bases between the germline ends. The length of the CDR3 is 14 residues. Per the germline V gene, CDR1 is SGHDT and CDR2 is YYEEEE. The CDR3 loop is CASSSWGGNTEAFF. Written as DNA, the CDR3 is TGTGCCAGCAGTTCTTGGGGGGGAAACACTGAAGCTTTCTTT.